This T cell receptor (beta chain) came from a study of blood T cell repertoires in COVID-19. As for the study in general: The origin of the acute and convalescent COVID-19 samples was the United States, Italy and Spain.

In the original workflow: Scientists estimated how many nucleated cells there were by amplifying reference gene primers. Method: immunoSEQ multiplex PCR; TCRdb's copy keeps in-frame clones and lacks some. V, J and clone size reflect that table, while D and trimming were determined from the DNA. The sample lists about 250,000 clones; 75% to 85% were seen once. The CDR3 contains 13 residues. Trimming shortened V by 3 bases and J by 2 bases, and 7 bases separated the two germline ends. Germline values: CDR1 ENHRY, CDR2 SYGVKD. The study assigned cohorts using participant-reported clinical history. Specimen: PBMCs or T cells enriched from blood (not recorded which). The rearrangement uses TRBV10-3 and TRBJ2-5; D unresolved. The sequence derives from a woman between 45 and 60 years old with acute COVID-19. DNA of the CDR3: TGTGCCATCAGTGATGGGCCTCAAGAGACCCAGTACTTC. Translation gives CAISDGPQETQYF.